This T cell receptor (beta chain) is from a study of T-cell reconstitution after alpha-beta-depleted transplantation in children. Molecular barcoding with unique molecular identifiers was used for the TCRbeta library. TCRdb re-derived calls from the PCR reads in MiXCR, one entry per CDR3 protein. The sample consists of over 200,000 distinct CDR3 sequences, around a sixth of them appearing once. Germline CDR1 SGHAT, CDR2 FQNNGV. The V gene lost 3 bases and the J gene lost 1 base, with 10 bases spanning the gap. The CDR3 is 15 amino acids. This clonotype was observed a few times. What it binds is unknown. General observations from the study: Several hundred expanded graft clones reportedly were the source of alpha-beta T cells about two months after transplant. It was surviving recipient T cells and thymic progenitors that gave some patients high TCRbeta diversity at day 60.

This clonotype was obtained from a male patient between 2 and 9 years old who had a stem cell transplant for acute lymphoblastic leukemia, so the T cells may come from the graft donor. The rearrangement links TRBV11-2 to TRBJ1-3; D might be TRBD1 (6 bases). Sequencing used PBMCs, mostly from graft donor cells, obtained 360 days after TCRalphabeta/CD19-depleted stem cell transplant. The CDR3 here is CASSFGTPSGNTIYF. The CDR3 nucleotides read TGTGCCAGCAGCTTTGGGACACCGTCTGGAAACACCATATATTTT.